The TCR beta chain described here comes from a study of T cell responses to AZD1222 COVID-19 vaccine. CDR1 and CDR2 (germline): MNHEY, SMNVEV (reference sequence). V was clipped by 5 bases and J by 4 bases, with 17 bases between them. The CDR3 has 16 residues. Study outcomes and limitations: Only 5 to 7 AZD1222 recipients were seropositive at baseline. Recipients of two AZD1222 doses showed rising Spike-specific TCR breadth and depth. The donors showed a predominance of white British ancestry and of females, with possible underestimation of clonal diversity.

Some clones are missing from TCRdb's copy, which holds only in-frame ones; the method was immunoSEQ multiplex PCR. Of around 130,000 clones listed, 80% to 90% are singletons. Concerning this clone: Antigen: not known.

Specimen: peripheral blood, collected on day 0 of AZD1222 vaccination. This clonotype was sampled from an adult in good health. This chain uses TRBV27 with TRBJ1-4; maybe TRBD1 (5 bases). The chain's CDR3 is CASSTTRGPINEKLFF. The CDR3 nucleotides are TGTGCCAGCAGTACCACGAGGGGACCGATTAATGAAAAACTGTTTTTT.